The next 32 T cell receptor beta chains were all read from a single sample in a study of human T cells and chemical hapten exposure. Unfractionated whole blood served as the source for total RNA extraction. TCRdb reprocessed the 5' RACE reads via MiXCR and lists one record per CDR3 protein. The sample includes around 100,000 distinct CDR3 sequences, around a fifth of them seen just once. The receptors originated from a human donor in good health.

This clonotype was picked up a small number of times. The rearrangement joins TRBV2 to TRBJ1-6; D possibly corresponds to TRBD1 (5 bases). The germline CDR1 and CDR2 sequences are SNHLY and FYNNEI. The CDR3 has 15 amino acids. V shed 4 bases and J shed 7 bases, with 14 bases lying between them. CDR3 amino acids: CASSVGGRRNSPLHF. In DNA, the CDR3 is TGTGCCAGCAGTGTGGGGGGACGGAGAAATTCACCCCTCCACTTT.

The chain carries TRBV11-2 and TRBJ2-7; 9 bases agree with TRBD1. This CDR3 is 15 amino acids long. Germline V gene sequence: CDR1 SGHAT, CDR2 FQNNGV. Trimming at V came to 4 bases and at J to 4 bases, leaving 8 bases not matched to a gene. CDR3 in DNA: TGTGCCAGCAGCTCTGTTGACAGGGGGGTTTACGAGCAGTACTTC. Amino acids: CASSSVDRGVYEQYF.

This clonotype has just a few counts. The gene calls are TRBV20-1 and TRBJ1-1; D not certain. CDR1 and CDR2 from the germline V gene are DFQATT and SNEGSKA (reference sequence). This CDR3 has 13 residues. Trimming shortened V by 3 bases and J by 3 bases, and 11 bases separated the two germline ends. CDR3 residues: CSASRRPDTEAFF. CDR3 bases: TGCAGTGCTAGTAGACGGCCCGACACTGAAGCTTTCTTT.

The rearrangement uses TRBV10-3 and TRBJ1-1, with a weak D call TRBD1 (6 bases). This CDR3 is 14 amino acids long. Trimming cost V 2 bases and J 4 bases, with 11 bases left between them. Germline CDR1 and CDR2: ENHRY and SYGVKD. CDR3 sequence (DNA): TGTGCCATCAGTGAGGCCCAGGGGCCCACTGAAGCTTTCTTT. Amino acids: CAISEAQGPTEAFF.

This clonotype was detected a few times. This chain uses TRBV7-2 with TRBJ2-3; D uncertain. Trimming pared 5 bases from V and 1 base from J, leaving 10 bases between. The CDR3 is 14 residues long. CDR1 is SGHTA and CDR2 is FQGNSA in the germline V gene. Written as DNA, the CDR3 is TGTGCCAGCAGCCCTGACTGGGGCACAGATACGCAGTATTTT. The encoded protein is CASSPDWGTDTQYF.

This chain links TRBV3-1 with TRBJ2-2, with 7 bases identical to TRBD2. CDR1 and CDR2 from the germline V gene are LGHDT and YNNKEL (reference sequence). The CDR3 runs 16 residues. Losses at the gene ends were 1 base for V and 2 bases for J; bases not matched to a gene: 4. In nucleotides, the CDR3 is TGTGCCAGCAGCCAAGCTGGAGCGGGAAACACCGGGGAGCTGTTTTTT. It yields the protein CASSQAGAGNTGELFF.

There are a few counts of this clonotype. The rearrangement uses TRBV20-1 and TRBJ2-7, with D perhaps TRBD1 or TRBD2 (5 bases each). The CDR3 is made up of 14 amino acids. The V gene's germline CDR1 is DFQATT and CDR2 SNEGSKA (reference sequence). Trimming shortened V by 5 bases and J by 0 bases, and 14 bases separated the two germline ends. CDR3 nucleotide sequence: TGCAGTGCTCCTCACCGGGACGCCTCCTACGAGCAGTACTTC. The encoded protein is CSAPHRDASYEQYF.

The V gene is TRBV2, the J gene TRBJ1-2, with 7 nucleotides matching TRBD1. Per germline, CDR1 SNHLY and CDR2 FYNNEI. CDR3 length: 15 residues. V lost 8 bases to trimming and J lost 2 bases; unmatched junction nucleotides: 11. CDR3 region: CASSPRTTGNYGYTF. The CDR3, as DNA: TGTGCCAGCTCCCCCCGCACGACAGGGAACTATGGCTACACCTTC. The full variable domain, its missing parts supplied by reference TRBV2 and TRBJ1-2, is EPEVTQTPSHQVTQMGQEVILRCVPISNHLYFYWYRQILGQKVEFLVSFYNNEISEKSEIFDDQFSVERPDGSNFTLKIRSTKLEDSAMYFCASSPRTTGNYGYTFGSGTRLTVV.

This clonotype has only a few counts. The J gene is TRBJ2-3, the V gene TRBV7-2, with TRBD2 identical over 8 bases. The trim removed 4 bases at V and 2 bases at J, leaving 5 bases unmatched. Germline lookup yields CDR1 SGHTA and CDR2 FQGNSA. The CDR3 spans 15 residues. The CDR3 DNA reads TGTGCCAGCAGCTCACGAGCGGGAGCCACAGATACGCAGTATTTT. Encoded protein: CASSSRAGATDTQYF.

This clonotype was counted a few times. This chain links TRBV12-3 or TRBV12-4 with TRBJ2-5; 8 nucleotides align to TRBD2. The length of the CDR3 is 16 residues. With 2 bases clipped from V and 3 bases from J, the junction kept 8 bases outside the gene matches. CDR3 sequence: CASSLSDSGVKETQYF. The CDR3 DNA sequence: TGTGCCAGCAGTTTATCGGATAGCGGGGTCAAAGAGACCCAGTACTTC.

This clonotype was picked up a small number of times. The chain links TRBV6-1 to TRBJ1-4; unclear D gene. The CDR3 extends over 15 amino acids. Trimming removed 1 base from V and 1 base from J, with 7 bases in between. Germline assignment: CDR1 MNHNS and CDR2 SASEGT. The CDR3 bases are TGTGCCAGCAGTGAAGGGGGAGGAACTAATGAAAAACTGTTTTTT. This encodes CASSEGGGTNEKLFF.

V and J are TRBV11-2 and TRBJ2-7; tentatively, D is TRBD1 (5 bases). The germline V and J ends were trimmed by 0 bases and 5 bases, with 8 bases remaining between them. This CDR3 is built from 13 residues. Germline values: CDR1 SGHAT, CDR2 FQNNGV. CDR3 residues: CASSLDAQDEQYF. The CDR3 DNA follows: TGTGCCAGCAGCTTAGATGCACAGGACGAGCAGTACTTC.

The chain has TRBV18 and TRBJ1-3; D remains unclear. Germline-derived CDR1 and CDR2 are KGHSH and LQKENI. V lost 6 bases to trimming and J lost 4 bases, with 22 bases between them. The CDR3 loop spans 17 amino acids. The CDR3 region has the DNA TGTGCCAGCTCCACAAGCATCTTACGGACGGGAGGAAACACCATATATTTT. This encodes CASSTSILRTGGNTIYF.

This clonotype was detected only a few times. The chain has TRBV5-4 and TRBJ2-1; no clear D. The V end was cut by 0 bases, the J end by 7 bases, with 11 bases between. In germline, CDR1 is SGHNT, CDR2 YYREEE (reference sequence). CDR3 length equals 14 residues. CDR3 nucleotides: TGTGCCAGCAGCTTGGCGGGCGATCGGAATGAGCAGTTCTTC. Its translation is CASSLAGDRNEQFF.

This clonotype appeared a few times. V gene TRBV7-8 combines with J gene TRBJ1-5; TRBD1 is a possible D gene (5 bases). The CDR3 is 15 amino acids. Trimming took off 9 bases at V and 2 bases at J, with 17 bases between the two ends. Germline V gene lookup returns CDR1 SGHVS and CDR2 FQNEAQ. The CDR3 is CASQQERIGNQPQHF. Here the CDR3 DNA reads TGTGCCAGTCAACAGGAGCGAATTGGCAATCAGCCCCAGCATTTT.

This chain links TRBV12-3 or TRBV12-4 with TRBJ1-3; D not certain. V was trimmed by 5 bases and J by 0 bases, leaving 8 bases between them. This CDR3 is 14 amino acids long. CDR3 in amino acids: CASSPTSSGNTIYF. For the CDR3, the DNA is TGTGCCAGCAGTCCGACAAGCTCTGGAAACACCATATATTTT.

This chain joins TRBV3-1 and TRBJ2-7; D unclear. The CDR3 sequence is 17 residues long. Trimming took off 1 base at V and 3 bases at J, with 19 bases between the two ends. CDR1 is LGHDT and CDR2 is YNNKEL in the germline V gene (reference sequence). The CDR3 nucleotides read TGTGCCAGCAGCCAAGCCCGTCTTAGCCCCTTCGTCTACGAGCAGTACTTC. Protein sequence: CASSQARLSPFVYEQYF.

This clonotype has just a few counts. V usage is TRBV30 and J usage is TRBJ1-4; no clear D gene. Germline CDR1 GTSNPN, CDR2 SVGIG (reference sequence). V was clipped by 2 bases and J by 4 bases, with 8 bases between them. This CDR3 is 13 amino acids long. In DNA form, the CDR3 reads TGTGCCTGGAGTTATACCCTTAATGAAAAACTGTTTTTT. The encoded protein is CAWSYTLNEKLFF.

This clonotype was counted only a few times. The V gene is TRBV6-5, the J gene TRBJ1-1, with D possibly being TRBD1 (5 bases). Looked up from germline, CDR1 is MNHEY and CDR2 is SVGAGI. This CDR3 is built from 15 residues. Trimming took 0 bases from V and 1 from J, leaving 9 bases between them. In DNA form, the CDR3 reads TGTGCCAGCAGTTACTCGAAAGGGACGAACACTGAAGCTTTCTTT. Translated: CASSYSKGTNTEAFF.

This clonotype came up a few times. The chain has TRBV29-1 and TRBJ2-7, with D uncertain. The CDR3 runs 13 residues. Trimming shortened V by 1 base and J by 11 bases, and 18 bases separated the two germline ends. The V gene's germline CDR1 is SQVTM and CDR2 ANQGSEA. The CDR3 DNA reads as TGCAGCGTTGAAGTGGGCGCGGATCAGGCGGAGTACTTC. Amino acids: CSVEVGADQAEYF.

In this sample, this clonotype turned up a few times. The chain employs TRBV29-1 and TRBJ1-1; 7 bases fit TRBD1. The CDR3 loop spans 16 amino acids. Germline lookup yields CDR1 SQVTM and CDR2 ANQGSEA. Trimming removed 2 bases from V and 0 bases from J; junction bases left unmatched: 9. The CDR3 nucleotides read TGCAGCGTTGAAATCGGGCAGGGGGTTATGAACACTGAAGCTTTCTTT. It translates to CSVEIGQGVMNTEAFF. Full variable domain (missing parts from reference TRBV29-1 and TRBJ1-1): SAVISQKPSRDICQRGTSLTIQCQVDSQVTMMFWYRQQPGQSLTLIATANQGSEATYESGFVIDKFPISRPNLTFSTLTVSNMSPEDSSIYLCSVEIGQGVMNTEAFFGQGTRLTVV.

The chain has TRBV28 and TRBJ2-4, with 9 bases identical to TRBD2. V lost 5 bases and J lost 0; bases outside the gene matches: 8. Germline loops: CDR1 MDHEN, CDR2 SYDVKM. This CDR3 comprises 17 residues. In DNA form, the CDR3 reads TGTGCCAGCAGTCCACCTCGACTAGCGGTAGCCAAAAACATTCAGTACTTC. Amino acid sequence: CASSPPRLAVAKNIQYF.

This clonotype was seen more than once but under ten times. The chain is built from TRBV7-3 and TRBJ1-2; possible D gene TRBD1, 5 bases. V was trimmed by 5 bases and J by 9 bases, leaving 16 bases between them. The CDR3 contains 13 residues. Germline V lookup: CDR1 SGHTA, CDR2 FQGTGA. CDR3 protein: CASSPKSKGSYTF. CDR3 sequence (DNA): TGTGCCAGCAGCCCGAAATCGAAGGGGAGCTACACCTTC.

The chain combines TRBV6-6 with TRBJ1-1, with 8 bases identical to TRBD1. The CDR3 extends over 12 amino acids. Germline V CDR1 and CDR2: MNHNY, SVGAGI (reference sequence). Trimming took 6 bases from V and 7 from J; bases not matched to a gene: 4. CDR3 DNA: TGTGCCAGCAGCTACAGGGGGGATGAAGCTTTCTTT. As protein: CASSYRGDEAFF.

The V call is TRBV6-5, the J call TRBJ2-3; a weak D match, TRBD2 (5 bases). Per the germline V gene, CDR1 is MNHEY and CDR2 is SVGAGI. The CDR3 has 16 residues. The germline V and J ends were trimmed by 6 bases and 2 bases, with 18 bases remaining between them. This CDR3 reads CASSQTFGRATDTQYF. The CDR3 DNA is TGTGCCAGCAGCCAAACTTTTGGGCGGGCCACAGATACGCAGTATTTT.

V usage is TRBV28 and J usage is TRBJ1-3, with 9 bases matching TRBD1. Germline CDR1 MDHEN, CDR2 SYDVKM. The CDR3 spans 15 residues. J was trimmed by 5 bases and V by 5 bases; bases with no gene match: 7. The CDR3 DNA follows: TGTGCCAGCAGTCCCGGGACAGGGAAACGAAACACCATATATTTT. It translates to CASSPGTGKRNTIYF.

The V call is TRBV11-3, the J call TRBJ2-1; 7 bases line up with TRBD1. Germline V CDR1 and CDR2: SGHNT, YENEEA. The CDR3 extends over 13 amino acids. The trim removed 5 bases at V and 7 bases at J, leaving 5 bases unmatched. CDR3 in DNA: TGTGCCAGCAGCCACAGGGGCCGGAATGAGCAGTTCTTC. This codes for CASSHRGRNEQFF.

The sample holds a few counts of this clonotype. This chain links TRBV5-1 with TRBJ2-5; no reliable D call. CDR1 is SGHRS, CDR2 YFSETQ, per germline. V was pared by 0 bases and J by 3 bases, with 12 bases between. The CDR3 is made up of 15 amino acids. The CDR3 nucleotides are TGCGCCAGCAGCTTGGCCCTCTCTGGGGAAGAGACCCAGTACTTC. Protein: CASSLALSGEETQYF.

The V and J genes are TRBV7-8 and TRBJ2-5; TRBD1 agrees at 8 bases. CDR3 length equals 13 residues. CDR1 and CDR2 from the germline V gene are SGHVS and FQNEAQ. The V segment lost 5 bases and the J segment 6 bases; nucleotides outside the gene matches: 5. Here the CDR3 DNA reads TGTGCCAGCAGCCCGGGACAGGCGCAGACCCAGTACTTC. As protein: CASSPGQAQTQYF. Full variable domain (remainder filled in from reference TRBV7-8 and TRBJ2-5): GAGVSQSPRYKVAKRGQDVALRCDPISGHVSLFWYQQALGQGPEFLTYFQNEAQLDKSGLPSDRFFAERPEGSVSTLKIQRTQQEDSAVYLCASSPGQAQTQYFGPGTRLLVL.

CDR3 bases: TGTGCCAGCCGAAAACTTAGCGGCTCCTACGAGCAGTACTTC. It yields the protein CASRKLSGSYEQYF. The V gene is TRBV28, the J gene TRBJ2-7; possibly TRBD2 for D (6 bases). Trimming left V 8 bases short and J 0 bases short, with 14 bases between. The CDR3 is 14 residues long. In germline, CDR1 is MDHEN, CDR2 SYDVKM. Full variable domain (remainder filled in from reference TRBV28 and TRBJ2-7): DVKVTQSSRYLVKRTGEKVFLECVQDMDHENMFWYRQDPGLGLRLIYFSYDVKMKEKGDIPEGYSVSREKKERFSLILESASTNQTSMYLCASRKLSGSYEQYFGPGTRLTVT.

This chain connects TRBV28 to TRBJ1-1; 10 bases align to TRBD1. This CDR3 is built from 17 residues. With V trimmed by 1 base and J by 3 bases, 8 bases remained unmatched. Looked up from germline, CDR1 is MDHEN and CDR2 is SYDVKM. CDR3 residues: CASSLLWDRGFYTEAFF. As DNA, the CDR3 is TGTGCCAGCAGTTTATTATGGGACAGGGGTTTTTACACTGAAGCTTTCTTT. Full variable domain (remainder filled in from reference TRBV28 and TRBJ1-1): DVKVTQSSRYLVKRTGEKVFLECVQDMDHENMFWYRQDPGLGLRLIYFSYDVKMKEKGDIPEGYSVSREKKERFSLILESASTNQTSMYLCASSLLWDRGFYTEAFFGQGTRLTVV.

The chain uses TRBV13 and TRBJ2-5; TRBD1 or TRBD2 may be the D gene (5 bases each). Trimming cost V 0 bases and J 5 bases, with 13 bases left between them. Germline V CDR1 and CDR2: PRHDT, FYEKMQ (reference sequence). CDR3 length equals 15 residues. The CDR3 is CASSLGRGSPETQYF. CDR3 coding DNA: TGTGCCAGCAGCTTAGGCCGGGGCTCCCCCGAGACCCAGTACTTC.